Each of the 14 T cell receptor beta chains below was sequenced from the same sample in a study of blood T cell repertoires in COVID-19. Some clones are missing from TCRdb's copy, which holds only in-frame ones; the method was immunoSEQ multiplex PCR. The top ten hold 6.9% of the sample, which has around 190,000 clones, 75% to 85% seen once. The source material was peripheral blood. These receptor sequences come from a man in his 60s with acute or convalescent COVID-19.

This chain connects TRBV4-1 to TRBJ1-2; TRBD1 might be the D (6 bases). CDR1 is MGHRA, CDR2 YSYEKL, per germline. V lost 2 bases and J lost 4, with 17 bases in between. This CDR3 contains 16 residues. The CDR3 is CASSQLPGQKTYGYTF. The CDR3, as DNA: TGCGCCAGCAGCCAATTACCGGGACAAAAGACCTATGGCTACACCTTC.

In this sample, this clone turned up a few times. The sample has other DNA sequences that encode this CDR3 too. The CDR3 spells CASSAGGWETQYF. CDR3 DNA sequence: TGTGCCAGCAGCGCAGGGGGCTGGGAGACCCAGTACTTC. The V call is TRBV9, the J call TRBJ2-5; 8 bases align to TRBD1. The length of the CDR3 is 13 residues. Trimming at V came to 3 bases and at J to 5 bases, leaving 3 bases not matched to a gene. The germline V gene has CDR1 SGDLS and CDR2 YYNGEE.

The genes are TRBV7-2 and TRBJ2-3; weak D call: TRBD1 (5 bases). CDR1 is SGHTA, CDR2 FQGNSA, per germline. The ends were cut back, 6 bases at V and 0 bases at J, with 13 bases in the middle. The CDR3 is 15 amino acids. The chain's CDR3 is CASRREWGSTDTQYF. In DNA form, the CDR3 reads TGTGCCAGCAGACGAGAGTGGGGCAGCACAGATACGCAGTATTTT. Full variable domain (remainder filled in from reference TRBV7-2 and TRBJ2-3): GAGVSQSPSNKVTEKGKDVELRCDPISGHTALYWYRQSLGQGLEFLIYFQGNSAPDKSGLPSDRFSAERTGGSVSTLTIQRTQQEDSAVYLCASRREWGSTDTQYFGPGTRLTVL.

The chain links TRBV6-5 to TRBJ1-1, with a tentative D call TRBD1 (5 bases). From germline, CDR1 is MNHEY and CDR2 SVGAGI. With 4 bases removed from V and 0 bases from J, the gap between germline ends came to 15 bases. CDR3 length: 16 amino acids. The CDR3 here is CASSSPRVRMNTEAFF. The DNA of the CDR3 is TGTGCCAGCAGTTCCCCCAGGGTACGGATGAACACTGAAGCTTTCTTT.

The V and J genes are TRBV7-6 and TRBJ2-7, with D perhaps matching TRBD1 (6 bases). CDR1 is SGHVS, CDR2 FNYEAQ, per germline. Trimming took off 2 bases at V and 2 bases at J, with 13 bases between the two ends. This CDR3 has 15 amino acids. In DNA, the CDR3 is TGTGCCAGCAGCTTAAATCCAGGGGCAACCTACGAGCAGTACTTC. It is translated as CASSLNPGATYEQYF.

The chain combines TRBV30 with TRBJ2-3, with a weak D call TRBD2 (6 bases). The germline V gene encodes CDR1 GTSNPN and CDR2 SVGIG (reference sequence). The CDR3 has 14 residues. V dropped 5 bases and J dropped 0 bases, with 12 bases sitting between them. For the CDR3, the DNA is TGTGCCTGGGGTGACGGGACTAGCACAGATACGCAGTATTTT. Translation gives CAWGDGTSTDTQYF.

This clone was seen only a few times. The V gene is TRBV5-1, the J gene TRBJ1-2, with 7 bases aligning to TRBD1. The CDR3 runs 15 residues. From germline, CDR1 is SGHRS and CDR2 YFSETQ. V lost 0 bases and J lost 6; bases outside the gene matches: 8. The CDR3 loop is CASSLGRGRADGYTF. The CDR3 DNA reads as TGCGCCAGCAGCTTGGGAAGGGGGCGCGCTGATGGCTACACCTTC.

The CDR3 sequence: CATSEPAGQGTDTQYF. As DNA, the CDR3 is TGTGCCACCAGTGAGCCGGCGGGACAGGGAACAGATACGCAGTATTTT. This chain uses TRBV24-1 with TRBJ2-3; 9 bases align to TRBD1. Germline V gene sequence: CDR1 KGHDR, CDR2 SFDVKD. This CDR3 has 16 residues. The trim removed 4 bases at V and 3 bases at J, leaving 7 bases unmatched.

Only a few counts were recorded for this clone. The rearrangement links TRBV27 to TRBJ2-7; TRBD2 aligns across 7 bases. From germline, CDR1 is MNHEY and CDR2 SMNVEV (reference sequence). The CDR3 length is 15 residues. The J segment lost 0 bases and the V segment lost 3 bases, leaving 5 bases of the junction unmatched. The chain's CDR3 is CASSFGGGGSYEQYF. In DNA, the CDR3 is TGTGCCAGCAGTTTTGGGGGGGGAGGCTCCTACGAGCAGTACTTC.

The chain links TRBV7-2 to TRBJ2-7, with TRBD1 matching 10 bases. CDR1 and CDR2 (germline): SGHTA, FQGNSA. CDR3 length: 14 residues. Losses at the gene ends were 5 bases for V and 5 bases for J; bases not matched to a gene: 6. The CDR3 here is CASSLWGTGDEQYF. For the CDR3, the DNA is TGTGCCAGCAGCCTATGGGGGACAGGGGACGAGCAGTACTTC.

The gene calls are TRBV3-1 (or the pseudogene TRBV3-2) and TRBJ1-4; a weak D match, TRBD1 (5 bases). The length of the CDR3 is 14 residues. V shed 4 bases and J shed 1 base, with 7 bases lying between them. Germline CDR1 LGHDT, CDR2 YNNKEL (reference sequence). The CDR3 sequence: CASSRGGTNEKLFF. In nucleotides, the CDR3 is TGTGCCAGCAGCCGGGGGGGAACTAATGAAAAACTGTTTTTT.

This chain connects TRBV6-5 to TRBJ1-2, with D unresolved. This CDR3 contains 16 residues. V shed 2 bases and J shed 1 base, with 14 bases lying between them. Germline V CDR1 and CDR2: MNHEY, SVGAGI. The CDR3 loop is CASSYDSSGLNYGYTF. The CDR3 DNA reads as TGTGCCAGCAGTTACGATAGTTCAGGACTTAACTATGGCTACACCTTC.

The chain carries TRBV19 and TRBJ2-5; a possible D gene is TRBD2 (6 bases). Per the germline V gene, CDR1 is LNHDA and CDR2 is SQIVND (reference sequence). The CDR3 loop spans 12 amino acids. Trimming shortened V by 3 bases and J by 4 bases, and 6 bases separated the two germline ends. This CDR3 is CASSMGGETQYF. The CDR3 nucleotides are TGTGCCAGTAGTATGGGGGGAGAGACCCAGTACTTC.

The chain employs TRBV6-5 and TRBJ1-2, with D possibly matching TRBD1 (6 bases). CDR1 is MNHEY, CDR2 SVGAGI, per germline. The CDR3 contains 13 residues. V was cut by 5 bases and J by 3 bases, with 10 bases left in between. This CDR3 reads CASSTGIDYGYTF. CDR3 DNA: TGTGCCAGCAGTACAGGGATAGACTATGGCTACACCTTC.